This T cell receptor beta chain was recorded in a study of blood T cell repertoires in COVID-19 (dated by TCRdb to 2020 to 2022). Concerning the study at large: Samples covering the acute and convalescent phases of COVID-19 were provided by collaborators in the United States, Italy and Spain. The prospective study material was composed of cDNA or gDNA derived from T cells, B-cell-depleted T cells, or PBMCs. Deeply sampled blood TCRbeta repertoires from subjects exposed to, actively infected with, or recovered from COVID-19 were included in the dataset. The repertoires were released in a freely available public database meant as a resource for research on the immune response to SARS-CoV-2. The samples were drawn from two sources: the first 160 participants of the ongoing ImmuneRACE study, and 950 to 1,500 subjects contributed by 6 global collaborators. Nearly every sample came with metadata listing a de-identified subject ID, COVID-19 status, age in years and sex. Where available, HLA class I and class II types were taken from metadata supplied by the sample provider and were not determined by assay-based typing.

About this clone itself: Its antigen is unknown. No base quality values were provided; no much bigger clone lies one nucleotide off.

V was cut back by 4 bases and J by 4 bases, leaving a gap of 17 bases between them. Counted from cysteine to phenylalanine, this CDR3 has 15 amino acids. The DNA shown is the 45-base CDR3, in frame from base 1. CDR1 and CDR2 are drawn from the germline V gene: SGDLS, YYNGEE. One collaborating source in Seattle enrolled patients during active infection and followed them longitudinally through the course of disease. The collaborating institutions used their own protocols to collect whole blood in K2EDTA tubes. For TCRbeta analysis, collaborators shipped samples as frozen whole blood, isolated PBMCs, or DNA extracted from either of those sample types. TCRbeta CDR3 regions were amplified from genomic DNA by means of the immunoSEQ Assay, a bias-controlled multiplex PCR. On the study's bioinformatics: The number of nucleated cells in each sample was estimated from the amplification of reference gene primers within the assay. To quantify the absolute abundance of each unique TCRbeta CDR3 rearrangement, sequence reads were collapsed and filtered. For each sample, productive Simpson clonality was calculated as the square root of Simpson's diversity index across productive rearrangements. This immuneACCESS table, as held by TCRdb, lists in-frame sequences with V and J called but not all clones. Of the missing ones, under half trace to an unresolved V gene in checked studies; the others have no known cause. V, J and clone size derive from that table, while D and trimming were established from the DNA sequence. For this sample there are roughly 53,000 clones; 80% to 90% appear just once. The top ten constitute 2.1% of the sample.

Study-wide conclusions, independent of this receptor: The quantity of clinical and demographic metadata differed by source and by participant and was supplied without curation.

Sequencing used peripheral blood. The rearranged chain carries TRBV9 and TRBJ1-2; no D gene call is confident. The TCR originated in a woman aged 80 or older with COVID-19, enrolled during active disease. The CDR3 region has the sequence CASSSRAEMGYGYTF. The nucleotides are TGTGCCAGCAGCTCGCGGGCCGAGATGGGCTATGGCTACACCTTC.